Listed below are T cell receptor beta chains from one sample, sequenced in a study of blood T cells in healthy people across ages. MiXCR, applied by TCRdb to the 5' RACE reads, yields one record per CDR3 protein. Of 780,000 or so distinct CDR3 sequences in the sample, around 50% were seen once. The sample consisted of blood. The receptors stem from a man in his forties in good health. CDR3s include the opening cysteine and the closing phenylalanine or tryptophan. The D gene is left open where the match is weak. Clone size is not always given. Where it is, it says once, few, many or a class for expanded clones.

clone size,D gene,V gene,J gene,CDR3 protein,CDR3 DNA
.,TRBD2,TRBV3-1,TRBJ2-5,CASSQTGTRQETQYF,TGTGCCAGCAGCCAAACCGGGACTAGGCAAGAGACCCAGTACTTC
.,.,TRBV7-9,TRBJ2-1,CASATGFAYNEQFF,TGTGCCAGCGCCACAGGGTTCGCGTACAATGAGCAGTTCTTC
many,.,TRBV7-2,TRBJ2-7,CASSPTGFYEQYF,TGTGCCAGCAGTCCTACGGGGTTCTACGAGCAGTACTTC
.,TRBD1,TRBV18,TRBJ1-2,CASSPEDRDGYTF,TGTGCCAGCTCACCGGAAGACAGGGACGGCTACACCTTC
.,.,TRBV7-8,TRBJ2-1,CASSYSKKESSYNEQFF,TGTGCCAGCAGCTACTCGAAGAAGGAAAGCTCCTACAATGAGCAGTTCTTC
few,.,TRBV4-2,TRBJ2-1,CASSQETSLGSEQFF,TGTGCCAGCAGCCAAGAAACTAGCCTTGGGAGTGAGCAGTTCTTC
.,TRBD1,TRBV27,TRBJ2-1,CASSSPRQGALNEQFF,TGTGCCAGCAGTTCCCCCCGACAGGGGGCTTTGAATGAGCAGTTCTTC
once,.,TRBV5-1,TRBJ2-5,CASSLDLGAREQYF,TGCGCCAGCAGCTTAGATCTGGGGGCGCGAGAGCAGTACTTC
.,TRBD1,TRBV29-1,TRBJ2-7,CSAGGNYEQYF,TGCAGCGCAGGGGGTAACTACGAGCAGTACTTC
.,.,TRBV28,TRBJ2-1,CASSFDKIYNEQFF,TGTGCCAGCAGTTTCGACAAGATCTACAATGAGCAGTTCTTC
.,.,TRBV6-6,TRBJ2-7,CASSYFLGYEQYF,TGTGCCAGCAGTTATTTTTTGGGCTACGAGCAGTACTTC
.,TRBD2,TRBV7-2,TRBJ2-5,CASSSRRGAREQYF,TGTGCCAGCAGCAGTCGGCGGGGGGCTCGGGAGCAGTACTTC
.,.,TRBV24-1,TRBJ2-1,CATRATQKTTPEIDEQFF,TGTGCCACCAGGGCGACACAAAAGACTACTCCTGAGATCGATGAGCAGTTCTTC
.,.,TRBV29-1,TRBJ1-1,CSVDVGNTEAFF,TGCAGCGTTGATGTCGGGAACACTGAAGCTTTCTTT
few,.,TRBV20-1,TRBJ2-7,CSAREGASYEQYF,TGCAGTGCTAGAGAGGGCGCGTCCTACGAGCAGTACTTC
many,.,TRBV6-2/TRBV6-3,TRBJ2-7,CASSYSRPGSYEQYF,TGTGCCAGCAGTTACTCGAGGCCTGGCTCCTACGAGCAGTACTTC
.,.,TRBV5-1,TRBJ1-6,CAGSLGTGSSPLHF,TGCGCCGGCAGCTTGGGTACAGGGAGTTCACCCCTCCACTTT
.,.,TRBV29-1,TRBJ2-3,CSVEVVGADTQYF,TGCAGCGTTGAGGTCGTAGGAGCAGATACGCAGTATTTT